The sequence of this T cell receptor (beta chain) was determined in a study of T-cell memory formation after mild COVID-19. Study-level information: Among the donors, TCR clusters were largely specific to each donor.

Study-level points and caveats: The main location of contracting CD4+ clones was CM and EM, and that of contracting CD8+ clones was EMRA. Among clones contracting day 15 to 85, CD4/CD8 was balanced, whereas later expanders leaned CD4+. Memory sampled before infection contained some responding clones, suggesting cross-reactive memory joined.

TCRdb reprocessed the 5' RACE reads with MiXCR, giving one entry per CDR3 protein. The sample records under 350,000 distinct CDR3 sequences, under 20% being singletons. Concerning this clonotype: The antigen remains undetermined.

The receptor was isolated from a man in his late teens or twenties who had mild COVID-19 (a few samples of this study predate the infection). Cell type and time point are not known. The sample consisted of PBMCs or a T cell subset sorted from them (not recorded which).

The CDR3 sequence: CSARNLPANQPQHF. The CDR3 DNA is TGCAGTGCTAGAAACCTCCCAGCGAATCAGCCCCAGCATTTT. The chain combines TRBV20-1 with TRBJ1-5, with D unresolved. CDR1 is DFQATT and CDR2 is SNEGSKA in the germline V gene (reference sequence). V was clipped by 2 bases and J by 4 bases, with 12 bases between them. This CDR3 contains 14 residues.